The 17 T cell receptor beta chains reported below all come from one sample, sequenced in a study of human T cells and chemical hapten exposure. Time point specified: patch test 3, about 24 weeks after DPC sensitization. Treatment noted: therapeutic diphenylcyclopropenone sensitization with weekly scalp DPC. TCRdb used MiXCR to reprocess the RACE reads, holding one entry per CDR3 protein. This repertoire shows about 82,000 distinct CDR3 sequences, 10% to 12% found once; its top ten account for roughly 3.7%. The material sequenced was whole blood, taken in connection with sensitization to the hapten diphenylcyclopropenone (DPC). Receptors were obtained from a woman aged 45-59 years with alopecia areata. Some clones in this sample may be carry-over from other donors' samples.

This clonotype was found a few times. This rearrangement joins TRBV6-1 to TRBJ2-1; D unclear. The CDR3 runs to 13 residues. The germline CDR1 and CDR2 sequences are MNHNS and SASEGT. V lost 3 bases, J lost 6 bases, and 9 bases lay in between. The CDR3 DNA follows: TGTGCCAGCAGTGAGCGCTGGGGCAATGAGCAGTTCTTC. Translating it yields CASSERWGNEQFF.

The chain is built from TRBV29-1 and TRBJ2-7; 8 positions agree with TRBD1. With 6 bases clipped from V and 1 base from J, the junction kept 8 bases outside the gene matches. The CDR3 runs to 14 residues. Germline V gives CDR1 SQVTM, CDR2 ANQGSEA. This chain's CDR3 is CSVDSGTGSYEQYF. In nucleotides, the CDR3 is TGCAGCGTCGATTCCGGGACAGGTTCCTACGAGCAGTACTTC.

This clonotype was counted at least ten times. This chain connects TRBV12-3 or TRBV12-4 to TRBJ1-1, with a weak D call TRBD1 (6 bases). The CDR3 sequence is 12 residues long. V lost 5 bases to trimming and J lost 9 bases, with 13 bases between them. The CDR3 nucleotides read TGTGCCAGCAGTCGCGGACAGCTACAAGCTTTCTTT. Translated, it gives CASSRGQLQAFF.

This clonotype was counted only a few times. DNA of the CDR3: TGTGCCAGCAGTTTAGGGCGAGGGGATAAAGCTTTCTTT. Translated, it gives CASSLGRGDKAFF. J is TRBJ1-1 and V is TRBV28; possibly TRBD1 for D (5 bases). The germline CDR1 and CDR2 sequences are MDHEN and SYDVKM. Trimming took 2 bases from V and 9 from J, leaving 13 bases between them. This CDR3 is 13 amino acids long.

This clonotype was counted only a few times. CDR3 sequence: CASSLPGQGGTEAFF. The CDR3 region has the DNA TGCGCCAGCAGCCTTCCGGGACAGGGGGGCACTGAAGCTTTCTTT. The rearrangement uses TRBV5-1 and TRBJ1-1; 11 bases are a match to TRBD1. Trimming took 4 bases from V and 4 from J; bases not matched to a gene: 6. Looked up from germline, CDR1 is SGHRS and CDR2 is YFSETQ. CDR3 length: 15 amino acids.

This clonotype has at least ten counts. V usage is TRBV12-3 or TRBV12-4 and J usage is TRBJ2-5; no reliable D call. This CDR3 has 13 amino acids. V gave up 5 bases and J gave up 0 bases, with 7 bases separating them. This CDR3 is CASSLPDQETQYF. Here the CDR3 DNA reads TGTGCCAGCAGTCTCCCCGACCAAGAGACCCAGTACTTC.

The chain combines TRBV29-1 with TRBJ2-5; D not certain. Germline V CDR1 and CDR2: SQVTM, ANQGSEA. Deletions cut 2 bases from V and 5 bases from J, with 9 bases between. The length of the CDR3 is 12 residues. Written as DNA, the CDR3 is TGCAGCGTTGAAACCGGAGCGGAGACCCAGTACTTC. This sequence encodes CSVETGAETQYF.

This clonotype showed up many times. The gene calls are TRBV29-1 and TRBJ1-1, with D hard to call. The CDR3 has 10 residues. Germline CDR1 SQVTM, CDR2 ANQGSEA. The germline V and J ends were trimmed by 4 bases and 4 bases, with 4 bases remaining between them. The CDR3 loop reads CSVGSTEAFF. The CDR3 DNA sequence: TGCAGCGTTGGGTCCACTGAAGCTTTCTTT.

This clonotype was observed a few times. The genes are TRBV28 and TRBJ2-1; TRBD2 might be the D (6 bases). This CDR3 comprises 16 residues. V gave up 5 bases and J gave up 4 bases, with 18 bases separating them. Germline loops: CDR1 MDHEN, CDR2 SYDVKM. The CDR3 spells CASSGGTAGSYNEQFF. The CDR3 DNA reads TGTGCCAGCAGTGGGGGGACCGCGGGATCTTACAATGAGCAGTTCTTC.

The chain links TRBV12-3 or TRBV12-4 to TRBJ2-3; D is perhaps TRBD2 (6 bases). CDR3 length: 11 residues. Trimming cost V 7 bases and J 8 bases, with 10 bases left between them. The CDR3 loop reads CASTLGGTQYF. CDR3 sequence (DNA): TGTGCCAGCACCCTCGGGGGTACGCAGTATTTT.

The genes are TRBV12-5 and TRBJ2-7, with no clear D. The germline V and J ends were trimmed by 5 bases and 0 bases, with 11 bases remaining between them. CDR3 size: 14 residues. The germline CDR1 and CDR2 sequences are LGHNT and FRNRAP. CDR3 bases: TGTGCTAGTGGTCCGCCCTATAGCTCCTACGAGCAGTACTTC. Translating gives CASGPPYSSYEQYF.

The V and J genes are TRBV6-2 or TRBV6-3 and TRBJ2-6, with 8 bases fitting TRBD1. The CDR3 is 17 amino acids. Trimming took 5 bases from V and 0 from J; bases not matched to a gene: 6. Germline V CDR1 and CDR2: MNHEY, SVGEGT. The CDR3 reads CASSLRDRHSGANVLTF. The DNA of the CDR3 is TGTGCCAGCAGTCTCCGGGACAGGCACTCTGGGGCCAACGTCCTGACTTTC.

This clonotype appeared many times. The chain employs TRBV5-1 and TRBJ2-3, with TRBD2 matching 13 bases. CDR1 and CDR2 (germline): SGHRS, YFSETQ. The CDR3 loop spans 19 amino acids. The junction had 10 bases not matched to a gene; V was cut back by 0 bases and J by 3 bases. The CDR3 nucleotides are TGCGCCAGCAGCTTGGAAGGGACTAGCGGGGTGTCTGGGACAGATACGCAGTATTTT. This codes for CASSLEGTSGVSGTDTQYF.

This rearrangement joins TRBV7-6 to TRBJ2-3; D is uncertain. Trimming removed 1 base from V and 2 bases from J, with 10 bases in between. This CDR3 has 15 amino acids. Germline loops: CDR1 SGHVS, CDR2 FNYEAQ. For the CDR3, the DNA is TGTGCCAGCAGCTTAGGGGGTCCTTCCACAGATACGCAGTATTTT. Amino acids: CASSLGGPSTDTQYF.

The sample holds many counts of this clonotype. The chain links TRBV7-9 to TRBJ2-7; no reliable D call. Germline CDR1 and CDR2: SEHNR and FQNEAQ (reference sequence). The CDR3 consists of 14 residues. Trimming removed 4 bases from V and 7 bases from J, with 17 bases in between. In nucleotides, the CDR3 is TGTGCCAGCAGCTCCTCCCTCTCCTATAGTGAGCAGTACTTC. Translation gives CASSSSLSYSEQYF. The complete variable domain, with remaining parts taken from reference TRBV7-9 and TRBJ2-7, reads DTGVSQNPRHKITKRGQNVTFRCDPISEHNRLYWYRQTLGQGPEFLTYFQNEAQLEKSRLLSDRFSAERPKGSFSTLEIQRTEQGDSAMYLCASSSSLSYSEQYFGPGTRLTVT.

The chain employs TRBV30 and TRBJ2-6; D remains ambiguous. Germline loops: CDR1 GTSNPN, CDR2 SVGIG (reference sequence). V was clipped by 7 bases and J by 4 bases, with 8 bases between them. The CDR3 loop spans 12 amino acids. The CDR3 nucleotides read TGTGCCTTCCCATCGGGGGCCAACGTCCTGACTTTC. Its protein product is CAFPSGANVLTF.

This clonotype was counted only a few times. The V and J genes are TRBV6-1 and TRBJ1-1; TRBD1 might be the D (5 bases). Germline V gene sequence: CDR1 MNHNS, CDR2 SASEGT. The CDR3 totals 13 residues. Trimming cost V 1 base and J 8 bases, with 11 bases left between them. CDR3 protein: CASSEGRASEAFF. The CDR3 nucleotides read TGTGCCAGCAGTGAAGGCAGGGCGTCCGAAGCTTTCTTT.